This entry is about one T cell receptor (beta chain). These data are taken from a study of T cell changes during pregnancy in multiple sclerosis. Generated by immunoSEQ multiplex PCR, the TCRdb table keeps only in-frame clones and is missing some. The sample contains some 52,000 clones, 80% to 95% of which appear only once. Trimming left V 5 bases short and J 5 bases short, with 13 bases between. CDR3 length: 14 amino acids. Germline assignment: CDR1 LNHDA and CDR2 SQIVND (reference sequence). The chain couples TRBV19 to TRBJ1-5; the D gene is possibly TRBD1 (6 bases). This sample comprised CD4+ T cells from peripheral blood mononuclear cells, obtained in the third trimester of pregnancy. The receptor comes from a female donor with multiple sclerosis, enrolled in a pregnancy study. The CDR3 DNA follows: TGTGCCAGTAGTGCCGGGACATCCTATCAGCCCCAGCATTTT. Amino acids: CASSAGTSYQPQHF. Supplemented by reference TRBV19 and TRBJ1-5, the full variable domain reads DGGITQSPKYLFRKEGQNVTLSCEQNLNHDAMYWYRQDPGQGLRLIYYSQIVNDFQKGDIAEGYSVSREKKESFPLTVTSAQKNPTAFYLCASSAGTSYQPQHFGDGTRLSIL.